This T cell receptor (beta chain) was captured in a study of T cell responses to AZD1222 COVID-19 vaccine. Study-level points and caveats: CD4 TCRs linked to vaccination spanned spike, dominating at 160-218 and 743-854. Baseline serostatus was positive in only six AZD1222 recipients. Rises in breadth and depth of Spike-specific TCRs came after two AZD1222 doses. Only after the peak T cell response were repertoires sampled.

About this clone itself: Its antigen is unknown.

The CDR3 runs 14 residues. V lost 5 bases to trimming and J lost 7 bases, with 18 bases between them. The V gene's germline CDR1 is MNHEY and CDR2 SMNVEV (reference sequence). Repertoires were generated with immunoSEQ multiplex PCR, while TCRdb's copy carries only in-frame clones and drops some. The profile shows around 75,000 clones, about nine tenths of them singletons. The chain joins TRBV27 to TRBJ2-7; either TRBD1 or TRBD2 may supply D (6 bases each). The sample in question was peripheral blood, obtained 28 days after the second dose of the MenACWY control vaccine. This receptor was taken from an adult who received the MenACWY meningococcal vaccine as a control. CDR3 coding DNA: TGTGCCAGCAGTCCCGGGGGCAGGGCGGGGGAGCAGTACTTC. It specifies CASSPGGRAGEQYF.